A selection of T cell receptor beta chains follows, all from one sample in a study of blood T cell repertoires in COVID-19. Only in-frame clones appear in the TCRdb table, and some are missing; sequencing was by immunoSEQ multiplex PCR. The sample holds around 200,000 clones; approximately 83% are singletons and the top ten take about 10%. The sample comprised peripheral blood. Source of these receptors: a human donor with active or convalescent COVID-19. The donor label of this sample is uncertain. Each CDR3 is given with its conserved first and last residue. The order of the fields is CDR3 protein, V gene, J gene, clone size. A row's size may be missing; if present it is once, few, many or a size class.

CDR3: CASRSLAGSNEQFF
V: TRBV19
J: TRBJ2-1
size: NA

CDR3: CASSAGDGPNSPLHF
V: TRBV9
J: TRBJ1-6
size: NA

CDR3: CSVILGGGEETQYF
V: TRBV29-1
J: TRBJ2-5
size: once

CDR3: CASSYSGEGGTEAFF
V: TRBV6-6
J: TRBJ1-1
size: NA

CDR3: CASRWGQGVDTEAFF
V: TRBV5-4
J: TRBJ1-1
size: NA

CDR3: CASSYWYLAGEDTQYF
V: TRBV6-2/TRBV6-3
J: TRBJ2-3
size: NA

CDR3: CAWSVLGTGELFF
V: TRBV30
J: TRBJ2-2
size: NA

CDR3: CASSTGTATQETQYF
V: TRBV19
J: TRBJ2-5
size: once

CDR3: CASSQDLRTQYF
V: TRBV3-1/TRBV3-2
J: TRBJ2-5
size: NA

CDR3: CASSFGDAPYNEQFF
V: TRBV27
J: TRBJ2-1
size: NA

CDR3: CATSGTGYPKLFF
V: TRBV27
J: TRBJ1-4
size: NA

CDR3: CASSLGASGRHPLDNEQFF
V: TRBV7-6
J: TRBJ2-1
size: NA

CDR3: CASSMTGLEAFF
V: TRBV12-3/TRBV12-4
J: TRBJ1-1
size: NA

CDR3: CASSPRDRGKETQYF
V: TRBV5-4
J: TRBJ2-5
size: NA

CDR3: CATSRVPSEGVGDNEQFF
V: TRBV15
J: TRBJ2-1
size: NA

CDR3: CASSQDRVGNQPQHF
V: TRBV4-3
J: TRBJ1-5
size: NA

CDR3: CASRRDRGADTQYF
V: TRBV5-1
J: TRBJ2-3
size: NA

CDR3: CASSWDSLNEKLFF
V: TRBV6-5
J: TRBJ1-4
size: NA

CDR3: CASSLAPGLGGGELFF
V: TRBV7-3
J: TRBJ2-2
size: NA

CDR3: CASSLPPSTDTQYF
V: TRBV7-2
J: TRBJ2-3
size: NA

CDR3: CASSYTGQYGYTF
V: TRBV6-2/TRBV6-3
J: TRBJ1-2
size: NA

CDR3: CASSLAQQDYGYTF
V: TRBV5-6
J: TRBJ1-2
size: NA

CDR3: CASSKAAGGSYEQYF
V: TRBV7-2
J: TRBJ2-7
size: NA

CDR3: CASSVGTYNTGELFF
V: TRBV9
J: TRBJ2-2
size: NA

CDR3: CASSSRGAGGSYNEQFF
V: TRBV7-3
J: TRBJ2-1
size: NA

CDR3: CSAARGIEQYF
V: TRBV20-1
J: TRBJ2-7
size: NA

CDR3: CASSLRTSGRAADTQYF
V: TRBV7-3
J: TRBJ2-3
size: NA

CDR3: CASRVRLAAYNEQFF
V: TRBV2
J: TRBJ2-1
size: NA

CDR3: CASSVGLAGGRLINEQFF
V: TRBV9
J: TRBJ2-1
size: NA

CDR3: CASSLRLAGGRANTQYF
V: TRBV5-4
J: TRBJ2-3
size: once

CDR3: CAISTGGLGSYEQYF
V: TRBV10-3
J: TRBJ2-7
size: NA

CDR3: CASSSLEEGAGGYTF
V: TRBV6-5
J: TRBJ1-2
size: NA

CDR3: CASSGPGAQGLYGYTF
V: TRBV5-4
J: TRBJ1-2
size: NA

CDR3: CASSATGGGRDEQFF
V: TRBV7-3
J: TRBJ2-1
size: NA

CDR3: CASSLVASDPRGYTF
V: TRBV5-4
J: TRBJ1-2
size: NA

CDR3: CASSPNRWPGPFNQPQHF
V: TRBV19
J: TRBJ1-5
size: once

CDR3: CASSVEGRADTEAFF
V: TRBV9
J: TRBJ1-1
size: NA

CDR3: CASSFPGTRSSF
V: TRBV5-4
J: TRBJ1-2
size: NA

CDR3: CASSVGPGLDPDTQYF
V: TRBV9
J: TRBJ2-3
size: NA

CDR3: CATSDGHSHQETQYF
V: TRBV24-1
J: TRBJ2-5
size: NA

CDR3: CASTMTGTRGTEAFF
V: TRBV5-4
J: TRBJ1-1
size: NA

CDR3: CASSLLVGRGDTQYF
V: TRBV7-9
J: TRBJ2-3
size: NA

CDR3: CASSQGAGGAGGQQETQYF
V: TRBV4-2
J: TRBJ2-5
size: NA

CDR3: CASSPNRGLNEQYF
V: TRBV18
J: TRBJ2-7
size: few

CDR3: CASSSSGRETQYF
V: TRBV7-3
J: TRBJ2-5
size: NA

CDR3: CASRQETGNEKLFF
V: TRBV28
J: TRBJ1-4
size: few

CDR3: CASRSNTGAGTFYNEQFF
V: TRBV25-1
J: TRBJ2-1
size: NA

CDR3: CASSQGTSLETQYF
V: TRBV4-2
J: TRBJ2-5
size: NA

CDR3: CAISESNSPEGEQFF
V: TRBV10-3
J: TRBJ2-1
size: NA

CDR3: CAPQGALAGGQNNEQFF
V: TRBV19
J: TRBJ2-1
size: NA

CDR3: CASSVAPPWTTQNTEAFF
V: TRBV9
J: TRBJ1-1
size: NA

CDR3: CASSVGGGELFF
V: TRBV28
J: TRBJ2-2
size: NA

CDR3: CAFRLAGTDTQYF
V: TRBV30
J: TRBJ2-3
size: NA

CDR3: CASSLDLGRDIQYF
V: TRBV7-2
J: TRBJ2-4
size: NA

CDR3: CASSYSSWGGYTF
V: TRBV6-5
J: TRBJ1-2
size: NA

CDR3: CASSLVGLAGGPFIYEQYF
V: TRBV7-9
J: TRBJ2-7
size: NA

CDR3: CASSVEHSYEQYF
V: TRBV9
J: TRBJ2-7
size: NA